This TCR beta chain was sequenced during a study of blood T cell repertoires in COVID-19 (dated by TCRdb to 2020 to 2022). For the study in its entirety: Samples from collaborators originated in the United States, Italy and Spain and spanned both the acute and convalescent phases of COVID-19. The material from the prospective study consisted of cDNA or gDNA derived from T cells, B-cell-depleted T cells, or PBMCs. Sample metadata almost always included a de-identified subject ID, COVID-19 status, age in years and sex. HLA class I and class II types, where available, came from metadata supplied by the sample provider rather than from assay-based typing. The samples were drawn from two sources: the first 160 participants of the ongoing ImmuneRACE study, and 950 to 1,500 subjects contributed by 6 global collaborators. Subjects who had been exposed to COVID-19, were actively infected with it, or had recovered from it provided the deeply sampled blood TCRbeta repertoires that made up the dataset. A freely available public database, intended as a resource for researchers studying the immune response to SARS-CoV-2, is where the repertoires were released. The full study reports these points: The quantity of clinical and demographic metadata differed by source and by participant and was supplied without curation.

Concerning this clone: The specificity of this receptor is unknown. Base quality data are lacking; no much larger clone is found one base away.

The immunoSEQ Assay, a bias-controlled multiplex PCR, was used to amplify TCRbeta CDR3 regions from genomic DNA. As for the original processing: Nucleated cell counts per sample were estimated from amplification of reference gene primers within the assay. To quantify the absolute abundance of each unique TCRbeta CDR3 rearrangement, sequence reads were collapsed and filtered. For each sample, productive Simpson clonality was calculated as the square root of Simpson's diversity index over productive rearrangements. TCRdb stores this immuneACCESS table with in-frame sequences only. Part of the clones is absent; in the studies checked, under half of the shortfall reflects unresolved V genes, and no reason is known for the rest. V and J calls and clone size are as listed in that table; D and trimming were resolved from the DNA. Here the sample has around 260,000 clones; around 87% occur a single time. Over 2% of the sample comes from the top ten.

Whole blood was collected in K2EDTA tubes by collaborating institutions according to the institutions' own protocols. For TCRbeta analysis, collaborators shipped samples in one of three forms: frozen whole blood, isolated PBMCs, or DNA extracted from either of those sample types. The receptor was isolated from a woman aged 45-59 years with acute or convalescent COVID-19. Sample: peripheral blood.

The encoded CDR3 is CASTPGLAYNEQFF. The bases read TGCGCCAGCACTCCGGGACTAGCTTACAATGAGCAGTTCTTC. This chain joins TRBV5-1 to TRBJ2-1, and TRBD2 aligns with 9 junction nucleotides. Looking up the germline V gene yields CDR1 SGHRS and CDR2 YFSETQ. From cysteine to phenylalanine, the CDR3 is 14 amino acids long. Of the read, only the CDR3 DNA is kept; its 42 bases are in frame from base 1. From V the trimming removes 6 bases and from J it removes 4 bases, while the gene matches leave 5 bases of the junction unaccounted for.